These 24 T cell receptor beta chains were sequenced from one sample in a study of cytomegalovirus exposure and HLA in healthy donors. The study ran its PCR with 60 Vbeta and 13 Jbeta primers. TCRdb's copy holds only in-frame clones and misses some; the assay was immunoSEQ multiplex PCR. Of about 170,000 clones in the sample, 75% to 85% were seen once. Sequencing was performed on PBMCs. The receptors come from a female donor in good health and CMV-seronegative.

This clone was recorded only once. The V gene is TRBV5-4, the J gene TRBJ1-6, with TRBD1 matching 8 bases. J gave up 5 bases and V 4 bases, and 5 bases lay outside the gene matches. The CDR3 contains 15 residues. Germline V gene data show CDR1 as SGHNT and CDR2 as YYREEE (reference sequence). CDR3 in DNA: TGTGCCAGCAGCCCGTCGGGACAGGATAATTCACCCCTCCACTTT. Its translation is CASSPSGQDNSPLHF.

The rearrangement links TRBV27 to TRBJ1-6, with D perhaps matching TRBD1 (5 bases). Germline-derived CDR1 and CDR2 are MNHEY and SMNVEV (reference sequence). The CDR3 covers 12 residues. The V end was cut by 5 bases, the J end by 10 bases, with 9 bases between. The CDR3 loop reads CASSLRESPLHF. CDR3 sequence (DNA): TGTGCCAGCAGTCTCAGGGAATCACCCCTCCACTTT.

The rearrangement joins TRBV28 to TRBJ1-1, with D unclear. The length of the CDR3 is 12 residues. The germline gives CDR1 MDHEN, CDR2 SYDVKM. V was trimmed by 2 bases and J by 8 bases, leaving 9 bases between them. The CDR3 nucleotides are TGTGCCAGCAGTTTAAATTCGGGGGAAGCTTTCTTT. Encoded protein: CASSLNSGEAFF. Supplemented by reference TRBV28 and TRBJ1-1, the full variable domain reads DVKVTQSSRYLVKRTGEKVFLECVQDMDHENMFWYRQDPGLGLRLIYFSYDVKMKEKGDIPEGYSVSREKKERFSLILESASTNQTSMYLCASSLNSGEAFFGQGTRLTVV.

The gene calls are TRBV27 and TRBJ2-7; 8 nucleotides line up with TRBD2. Germline CDR1 is MNHEY and CDR2 is SMNVEV (reference sequence). This CDR3 comprises 15 residues. J gave up 2 bases and V 8 bases, and 11 bases lay outside the gene matches. This CDR3 reads CASGDLGGVTYEQYF. For the CDR3, the DNA is TGTGCCAGCGGTGACCTCGGGGGGGTCACCTACGAGCAGTACTTC.

V gene TRBV19 combines with J gene TRBJ1-1; no clear D gene. This CDR3 contains 14 residues. The V gene lost 5 bases and the J gene lost 4 bases, with 14 bases spanning the gap. Germline CDR1 and CDR2: LNHDA and SQIVND (reference sequence). The CDR3 bases are TGTGCCAGTAGTGACCTCCGGGCGGGCACTGAAGCTTTCTTT. The encoded protein is CASSDLRAGTEAFF. Based on the CDR3 plus reference TRBV19 and TRBJ1-1, the full variable domain is DGGITQSPKYLFRKEGQNVTLSCEQNLNHDAMYWYRQDPGQGLRLIYYSQIVNDFQKGDIAEGYSVSREKKESFPLTVTSAQKNPTAFYLCASSDLRAGTEAFFGQGTRLTVV.

On this clone: At one end, the junction sequence differs from germline, possibly due to a read error. The chain couples TRBV7-9 to TRBJ2-2; D is ambiguous. The length of the CDR3 is 17 residues. Germline values: CDR1 SEHNR, CDR2 FQNEAQ (reference sequence). The CDR3 protein is CSSSSPPPSANTGELFF. The CDR3 region has the DNA TGTTCCAGCAGCTCACCGCCACCAAGCGCGAACACCGGGGAGCTGTTTTTT.

This clone has a handful of counts. This sample includes further DNA sequences coding for the same CDR3. The genes are TRBV7-3 and TRBJ1-1; D perhaps matches TRBD1 (6 bases). Trimming left V 6 bases short and J 1 base short, with 9 bases between. Germline assignment: CDR1 SGHTA and CDR2 FQGTGA. The CDR3 runs 13 residues. The chain's CDR3 is CASSLQGNTEAFF. The CDR3, as DNA: TGTGCCAGCAGTTTACAGGGGAACACTGAAGCTTTCTTT.

CDR3 sequence (DNA): TGTGCCAGCAGCCCCAACCACGCACTCTATGGCTACACCTTC. Amino acid sequence: CASSPNHALYGYTF. This sequence joins TRBV7-2 and TRBJ1-2; D is unclear. CDR1 SGHTA and CDR2 FQGNSA come from the germline V gene. The V end was cut by 5 bases, the J end by 4 bases, with 14 bases between. The CDR3 is 14 residues long.

The chain combines TRBV18 with TRBJ1-4; 10 nucleotides match TRBD1. The CDR3 consists of 17 residues. CDR1 is KGHSH and CDR2 is LQKENI in the germline V gene. The J segment lost 7 bases and the V segment lost 3 bases, leaving 11 bases of the junction unmatched. CDR3 sequence (DNA): TGTGCCAGCTCACCCTTACGACCTGGACAGGGGGGTGAAAAACTGTTTTTT. Translation gives CASSPLRPGQGGEKLFF.

This rearrangement joins TRBV30 to TRBJ2-2, with D possibly TRBD1 on 6 matching bases. Germline CDR1 GTSNPN, CDR2 SVGIG (reference sequence). V was pared by 3 bases and J by 2 bases, with 7 bases between. This CDR3 comprises 13 residues. Here the CDR3 reads CAWSRGNTGELFF. The CDR3, as DNA: TGTGCCTGGAGCAGGGGAAACACCGGGGAGCTGTTTTTT.

This sequence joins TRBV13 and TRBJ2-7; 9 nucleotides line up with TRBD2. The germline CDR1 and CDR2 sequences are PRHDT and FYEKMQ (reference sequence). The CDR3 extends over 16 amino acids. With V trimmed by 5 bases and J by 4 bases, 12 bases remained unmatched. The CDR3 protein is CASSPGLVAGEYEQYF. CDR3 nucleotide sequence: TGTGCCAGCAGCCCAGGGTTGGTAGCGGGAGAGTACGAGCAGTACTTC.

The chain combines TRBV7-8 with TRBJ2-1; TRBD2 matches at 10 bases. From germline, CDR1 is SGHVS and CDR2 FQNEAQ. V dropped 3 bases and J dropped 10; count of bases not matched to a gene: 3. This CDR3 has 13 amino acids. The CDR3 region is CASSFGLADEQFF. CDR3 nucleotides: TGTGCCAGCAGCTTCGGACTAGCGGACGAGCAGTTCTTC. The variable domain in full, completed from reference TRBV7-8 and TRBJ2-1, reads GAGVSQSPRYKVAKRGQDVALRCDPISGHVSLFWYQQALGQGPEFLTYFQNEAQLDKSGLPSDRFFAERPEGSVSTLKIQRTQQEDSAVYLCASSFGLADEQFFGPGTRLTVL.

The rearrangement uses TRBV18 and TRBJ2-5; TRBD2 matches at 7 bases. Per the germline V gene, CDR1 is KGHSH and CDR2 is LQKENI. CDR3 size: 15 residues. Trimming cost V 1 base and J 5 bases; bases outside gene matches: 7. The CDR3 reads CASSPQDGGMETQYF. For the CDR3, the DNA is TGTGCCAGCTCACCACAAGACGGGGGGATGGAGACCCAGTACTTC.

The rearrangement joins TRBV7-2 to TRBJ2-5; D not certain. V was pared by 1 base and J by 2 bases, with 8 bases between. Germline V gene sequence: CDR1 SGHTA, CDR2 FQGNSA. The CDR3 has 14 amino acids. Here the CDR3 reads CASSLEILQETQYF. CDR3 bases: TGTGCCAGCAGCTTAGAAATCTTACAAGAGACCCAGTACTTC.

This CDR3 reads CASSRDRNQPQHF. CDR3 coding DNA: TGTGCCAGCTCACGGGACAGAAATCAGCCCCAGCATTTT. The J gene is TRBJ1-5, the V gene TRBV18, with TRBD1 identical over 7 bases. J was trimmed by 4 bases and V by 4 bases; bases with no gene match: 1. Germline CDR1 reads KGHSH; CDR2 reads LQKENI. CDR3 length equals 13 residues.

This sequence joins TRBV7-3 and TRBJ2-2, with 7 bases lining up with TRBD1. The V segment lost 5 bases and the J segment 6 bases; nucleotides outside the gene matches: 9. CDR3 length: 15 residues. The germline V gene encodes CDR1 SGHTA and CDR2 FQGTGA. The CDR3 DNA sequence: TGTGCCAGCAGCCCGAACAGGGGCGGCGCCGGGGAGCTGTTTTTT. Translating it yields CASSPNRGGAGELFF.

There are a few counts of this clone. The rearrangement links TRBV6-5 to TRBJ1-6, with a possible D match to TRBD1 (5 bases). CDR3 size: 15 residues. The germline V and J ends were trimmed by 2 bases and 7 bases, with 12 bases remaining between them. The germline V gene has CDR1 MNHEY and CDR2 SVGAGI. CDR3 residues: CASSYRSGRNSPLHF. The CDR3 region has the DNA TGTGCCAGCAGTTACAGGTCAGGGAGGAATTCACCCCTCCACTTT.

J is TRBJ1-3 and V is TRBV19, with D possibly being TRBD1 (5 bases). Per the germline V gene, CDR1 is LNHDA and CDR2 is SQIVND (reference sequence). This CDR3 is built from 14 residues. V lost 6 bases to trimming and J lost 1 base, with 10 bases between them. This CDR3 reads CASRTDRSGNTIYF. CDR3 in DNA: TGTGCCAGTAGAACTGACAGATCTGGAAACACCATATATTTT.

This clone was observed a handful of times. CDR3 in amino acids: CASRRTGTSYEQYF. CDR3 in DNA: TGTGCCAGCAGGCGCACAGGGACCTCCTACGAGCAGTACTTC. The chain combines TRBV6-5 with TRBJ2-7, with a weak D call TRBD1 (6 bases). This CDR3 region has 14 residues. V lost 6 bases and J 0 bases, leaving 12 bases between the germline ends. The germline V gene encodes CDR1 MNHEY and CDR2 SVGAGI.

This chain connects TRBV7-3 to TRBJ2-1, with D perhaps matching TRBD2 (6 bases). The CDR3 is made up of 14 amino acids. Germline CDR1 reads SGHTA; CDR2 reads FQGTGA. Trimming removed 5 bases from V and 9 bases from J, with 17 bases in between. CDR3 loop: CASSPGVGFSEQFF. The DNA for the CDR3 is TGTGCCAGCAGCCCGGGAGTGGGGTTCAGTGAGCAGTTCTTC.

This sequence joins TRBV19 and TRBJ1-2; D unresolved. CDR3 size: 18 residues. Germline assignment: CDR1 LNHDA and CDR2 SQIVND (reference sequence). Trimming pared 7 bases from V and 6 bases from J, leaving 30 bases between. This CDR3 reads CASNISPPGRTPGDGYTF. CDR3 in DNA: TGTGCCAGTAACATTTCTCCCCCGGGGAGGACGCCTGGGGATGGCTACACCTTC.

This sequence joins TRBV7-6 and TRBJ1-5, with D possibly TRBD1 on 6 matching bases. Germline V gene sequence: CDR1 SGHVS, CDR2 FNYEAQ. The CDR3 extends over 14 amino acids. V lost 1 base to trimming and J lost 4 bases, with 8 bases between them. Here the CDR3 reads CASSLDTGNQPQHF. The CDR3 DNA is TGTGCCAGCAGCTTAGACACAGGGAATCAGCCCCAGCATTTT.

CDR3 sequence: CAWSGTGAGGYTF. The DNA for the CDR3 is TGTGCCTGGAGTGGAACAGGGGCTGGTGGCTACACCTTC. This sequence joins TRBV30 and TRBJ1-2; 7 bases agree with TRBD1. Germline CDR1 GTSNPN, CDR2 SVGIG (reference sequence). There are 13 residues in the CDR3. V shed 1 base, J shed 7 bases, and the junction held 6 bases outside the gene matches.

The chain has TRBV2 and TRBJ2-7, with D tentatively TRBD1 (6 bases). V lost 1 base, J lost 6 bases, and 13 bases lay in between. The CDR3 totals 14 residues. Germline assignment: CDR1 SNHLY and CDR2 FYNNEI. The CDR3 nucleotides read TGTGCCAGCAGTGAAGACAGGGCTAAGGGCGAGCAGTACTTC. This encodes CASSEDRAKGEQYF.